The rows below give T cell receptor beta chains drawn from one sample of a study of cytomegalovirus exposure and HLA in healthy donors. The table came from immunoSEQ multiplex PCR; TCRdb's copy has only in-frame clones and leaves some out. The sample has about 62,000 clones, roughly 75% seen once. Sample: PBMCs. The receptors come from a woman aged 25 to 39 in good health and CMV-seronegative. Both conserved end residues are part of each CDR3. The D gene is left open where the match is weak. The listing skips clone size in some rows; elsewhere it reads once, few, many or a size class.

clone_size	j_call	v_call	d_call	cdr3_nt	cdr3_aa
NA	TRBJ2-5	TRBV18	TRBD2	TGTGCCAGCTCATTCCGACTAGCGGAAGAGACCCAGTACTTC	CASSFRLAEETQYF
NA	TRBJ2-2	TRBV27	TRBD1	TGTGCCAGCACAGTGACAGGGGGCAGCGGGGAGCTGTTTTTT	CASTVTGGSGELFF
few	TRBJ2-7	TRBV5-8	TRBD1	TGTGCCAGCAGCTTGTTAATTGTGGGGGACAGGGTAACAGCGACCTACGAGCAGTACTTC	CASSLLIVGDRVTATYEQYF
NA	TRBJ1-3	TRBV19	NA	TGTGCCGCAAAGAGGTCAGGGGACTCTGGAAACACCATATATTTT	CAAKRSGDSGNTIYF
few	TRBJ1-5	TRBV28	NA	TGTGCCAGCAGTTTATGGGGGCCGGGACACGGACAGCCCCAGCATTTT	CASSLWGPGHGQPQHF
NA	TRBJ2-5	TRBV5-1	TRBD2	TGCGCCAGCAGCTTGTGGGTAGCGGGAGCCCCGGAGACCCAGTACTTC	CASSLWVAGAPETQYF
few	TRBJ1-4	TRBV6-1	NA	TGTGCCAGCAGTGAAGCAGGGGCAAAACTGTTTTTT	CASSEAGAKLFF
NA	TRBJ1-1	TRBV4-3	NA	TGCGCCAGCAGCCAAGATGACAGAAGAGGCACAATGAACACTGAAGCTTTCTTT	CASSQDDRRGTMNTEAFF
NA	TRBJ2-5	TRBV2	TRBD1	TGTGCCAGCAGTGAAGCGCTTGGGACAGGGGAAGAGACCCAGTACTTC	CASSEALGTGEETQYF
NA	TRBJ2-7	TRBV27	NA	TGTGCCAGCCGCACACTAGCTAGAGCCTACGAGCAGTACTTC	CASRTLARAYEQYF
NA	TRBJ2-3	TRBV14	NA	TGTGCCAGCAGCCAAGATCTTCTCCCAGATACGCAGTATTTT	CASSQDLLPDTQYF
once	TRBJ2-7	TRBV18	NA	TGTGCCAGCACACCGGGACAAAGCTCCTACGAGCAGTACTTC	CASTPGQSSYEQYF
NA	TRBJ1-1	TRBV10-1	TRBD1	TGCGCCAGCAGTGAGTTCGGGACAGGAGGTCCCATGAACACTGAAGCTTTCTTT	CASSEFGTGGPMNTEAFF
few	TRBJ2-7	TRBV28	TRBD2	TGTGCCAGCAGTTCGGGGGGAATCAGCTACGAGCAGTACTTC	CASSSGGISYEQYF
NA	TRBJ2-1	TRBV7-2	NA	TGTGCCAGTTCGGACTACCTCTACAATGAGCAGTTCTTC	CASSDYLYNEQFF
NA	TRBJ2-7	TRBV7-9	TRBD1	TGTTCCAGCAGCTTAAGGGGGACAGGGAGCTCCTACGAGCAGTACTTC	CSSSLRGTGSSYEQYF
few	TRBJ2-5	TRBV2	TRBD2	TGTGCCAGCAGGCTGACTAGCGGACAAGAGACCCAGTACTTC	CASRLTSGQETQYF
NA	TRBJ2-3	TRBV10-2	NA	TGCGCCAGCAGTGAGTCCCCGTGGACAGCTAGCACAGATACGCAGTATTTT	CASSESPWTASTDTQYF
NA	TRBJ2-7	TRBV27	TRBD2	TGTGCCAGCAGTCCGGGACTAGCGCCCTACGAGCAGTACTTC	CASSPGLAPYEQYF
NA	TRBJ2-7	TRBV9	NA	TGTGCCAGCAGCCCCGAGGGGGGGCGGTCCTACGAGCAGTACTTC	CASSPEGGRSYEQYF
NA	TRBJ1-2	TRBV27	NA	TGTGCCAGCAGTTTAAGGGGGGGGATGCGAATCGCTAACTATGGCTACACCTTC	CASSLRGGMRIANYGYTF
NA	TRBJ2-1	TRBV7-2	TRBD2	TGTGCCAGCAGCTTAGGGCGGGAGGTCAGCGTTGTCAATGAGCAGTTCTTC	CASSLGREVSVVNEQFF
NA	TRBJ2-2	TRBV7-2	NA	TGTGCCAGCAGCCTGGACAGCGTGGAGCTGTTTTTT	CASSLDSVELFF
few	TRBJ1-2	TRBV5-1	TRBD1	TGCGCCAGCAGCTTGGTGGACAGGGGCGGGGGCTACACCTTC	CASSLVDRGGGYTF
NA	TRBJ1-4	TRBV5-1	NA	TGCGCCAGCACCCAGGCAGGCAGCGGGGATGAAAAACTGTTTTTT	CASTQAGSGDEKLFF
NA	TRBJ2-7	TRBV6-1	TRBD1	TGTGCCAGCAGTGGGGACAGGGGGGTCTACGAGCAGTACTTC	CASSGDRGVYEQYF
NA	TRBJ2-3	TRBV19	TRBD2	TGTGCCAGTAGTGCGGGACTAGCGGGAGATAACACAGATACGCAGTATTTT	CASSAGLAGDNTDTQYF
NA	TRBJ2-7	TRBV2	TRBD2	TGTGCCAGCGCAGGGACTAGCGGTAGGCTCGAGCAGTACTTC	CASAGTSGRLEQYF
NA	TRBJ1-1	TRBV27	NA	TGTGCCAGCAGTGTCCGAGGGGTAGGAGGGACTGAAGCTTTCTTT	CASSVRGVGGTEAFF
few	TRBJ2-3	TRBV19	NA	TGTGCCAGTAGTATAGTCATGGGGCTCAGCACAGATACGCAGTATTTT	CASSIVMGLSTDTQYF